This TCR beta chain was sequenced for a study of CD8+CD57+ T cells in acquired aplastic anemia. On the study more broadly: About 3 ug was the average amount of DNA from sorted CD4+ and CD8+ cells. Regarding the study as a whole: Patient and control CD8+ Simpson's diversity was not significantly different.

A word on this clonotype: The antigen is unknown.

According to the study, genomic DNA was the template for TCR beta VDJ and CDR3 profiling. TCRdb ran MiXCR on the reads and lists one entry per CDR3 protein. The table records about 270,000 distinct CDR3 sequences, approximately 56% of them present only once. The V gene's germline CDR1 is SEHNR and CDR2 FQNEAQ (reference sequence). V lost 6 bases, J lost 3 bases, and 15 bases lay in between. The CDR3 is 14 amino acids. Sequencing was carried out using sorted CD4+, CD8+, or CD8+CD57+ T cells (not recorded which) from PBMCs. The clonotype originates from a human donor with severe aplastic anemia or a healthy control (not recorded which). This chain joins TRBV7-9 and TRBJ2-7; the D is unclear. The CDR3 is CASRLIGGVYEQYF. DNA of the CDR3: TGTGCCAGCAGATTAATCGGCGGAGTCTACGAGCAGTACTTC.